This T cell receptor (beta chain) was captured by sequencing in a study of T cell repertoires in cytomegalovirus infection. There are a few counts of this clonotype. Its antigen is still unknown. One entry per CDR3 protein results from TCRdb running MiXCR on the reads. The table has 830,000 or so distinct CDR3 sequences, around a third seen once. CDR1 and CDR2 (germline): MNHEY, SMNVEV (reference sequence). The CDR3 loop spans 15 amino acids. V was shortened by 3 bases and J by 3 bases, with 15 bases between the two germline ends. This receptor was obtained from a human donor in good health (CMV status not recorded). Some clones in this sample may be carry-over from other donors' samples. The V gene is TRBV27, the J gene TRBJ2-7; TRBD2 is a possible D gene (6 bases). The sample was cultured CD8+ T cells from PBMCs, taken from culture after CMV antigen stimulation. CDR3 coding DNA: TGTGCCAGCAGTTTCATCCGGGACGGGGGCTACGAGCAGTACTTC. This translates into CASSFIRDGGYEQYF.